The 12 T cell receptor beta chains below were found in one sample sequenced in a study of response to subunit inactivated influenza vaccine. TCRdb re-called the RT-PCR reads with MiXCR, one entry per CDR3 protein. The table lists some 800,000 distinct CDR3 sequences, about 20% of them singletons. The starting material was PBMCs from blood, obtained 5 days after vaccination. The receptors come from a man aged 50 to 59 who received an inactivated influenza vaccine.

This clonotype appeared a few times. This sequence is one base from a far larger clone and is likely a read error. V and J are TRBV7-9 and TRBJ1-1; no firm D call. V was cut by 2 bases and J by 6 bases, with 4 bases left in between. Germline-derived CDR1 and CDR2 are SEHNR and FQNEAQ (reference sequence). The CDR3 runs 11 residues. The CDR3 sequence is CASSLNSEAFF. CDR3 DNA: TGTGCCAGCAGCTTAAACTCTGAAGCTTTCTTT.

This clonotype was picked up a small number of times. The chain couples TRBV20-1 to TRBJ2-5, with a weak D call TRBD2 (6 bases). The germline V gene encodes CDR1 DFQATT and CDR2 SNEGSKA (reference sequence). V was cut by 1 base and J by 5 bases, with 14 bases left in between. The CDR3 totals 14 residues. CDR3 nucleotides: TGCAGTGCTAGAGTTTTCGGTGGGGGGGAGACCCAGTACTTC. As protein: CSARVFGGGETQYF.

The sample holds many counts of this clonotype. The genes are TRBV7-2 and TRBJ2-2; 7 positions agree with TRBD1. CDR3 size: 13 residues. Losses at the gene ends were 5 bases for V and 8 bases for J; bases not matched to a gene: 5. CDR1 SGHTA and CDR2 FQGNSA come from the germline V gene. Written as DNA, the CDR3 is TGTGCCAGCAGCCGCAACAGGGGTGGGGAGCTGTTTTTT. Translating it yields CASSRNRGGELFF.

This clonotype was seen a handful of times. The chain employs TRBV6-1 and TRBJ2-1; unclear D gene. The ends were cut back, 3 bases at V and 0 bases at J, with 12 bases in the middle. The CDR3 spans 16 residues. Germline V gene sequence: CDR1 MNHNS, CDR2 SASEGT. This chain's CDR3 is CASSDHPPSSYNEQFF. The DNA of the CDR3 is TGTGCCAGCAGTGATCACCCCCCCAGCTCCTACAATGAGCAGTTCTTC.

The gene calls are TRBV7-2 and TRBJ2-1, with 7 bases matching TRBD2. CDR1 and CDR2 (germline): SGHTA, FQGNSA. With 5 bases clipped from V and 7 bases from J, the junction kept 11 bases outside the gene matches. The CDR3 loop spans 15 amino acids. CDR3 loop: CASSPWERGGNEQFF. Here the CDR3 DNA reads TGTGCCAGCAGCCCCTGGGAGCGGGGAGGAAATGAGCAGTTCTTC.

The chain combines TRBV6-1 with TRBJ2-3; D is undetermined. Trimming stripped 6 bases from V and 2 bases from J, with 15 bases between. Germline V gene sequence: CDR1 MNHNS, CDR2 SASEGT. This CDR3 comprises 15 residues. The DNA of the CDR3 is TGTGCCAGCAGGGCCCTTAGCAGATTCACAGATACGCAGTATTTT. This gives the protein CASRALSRFTDTQYF.

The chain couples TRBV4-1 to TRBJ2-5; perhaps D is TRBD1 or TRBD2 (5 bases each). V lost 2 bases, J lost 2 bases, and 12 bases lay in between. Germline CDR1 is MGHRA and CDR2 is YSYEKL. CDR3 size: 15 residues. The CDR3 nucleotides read TGCGCCAGCAGCCAACAACCGGGACCACAAGAGACCCAGTACTTC. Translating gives CASSQQPGPQETQYF.

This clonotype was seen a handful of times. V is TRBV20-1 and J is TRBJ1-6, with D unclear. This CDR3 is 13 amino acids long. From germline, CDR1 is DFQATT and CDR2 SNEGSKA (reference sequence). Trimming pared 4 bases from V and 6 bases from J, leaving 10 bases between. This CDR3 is CSAKARFNSPLHF. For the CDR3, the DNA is TGCAGTGCTAAGGCCCGCTTTAATTCACCCCTCCACTTT.

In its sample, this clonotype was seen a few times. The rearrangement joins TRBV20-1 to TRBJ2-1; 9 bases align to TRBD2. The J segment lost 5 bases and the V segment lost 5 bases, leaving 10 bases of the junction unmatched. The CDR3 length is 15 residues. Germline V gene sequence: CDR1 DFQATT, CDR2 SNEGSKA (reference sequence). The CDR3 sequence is CSARLAGRAHNEQFF. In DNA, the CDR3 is TGCAGTGCTCGTCTAGCGGGGAGAGCCCACAATGAGCAGTTCTTC.

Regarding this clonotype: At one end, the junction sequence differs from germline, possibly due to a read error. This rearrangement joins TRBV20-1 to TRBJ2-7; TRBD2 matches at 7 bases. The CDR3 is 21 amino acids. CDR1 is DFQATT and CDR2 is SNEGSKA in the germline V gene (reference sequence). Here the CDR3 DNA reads TGCTGTGCTAGGGACCCATCGGGCGGTACGGTGGGGGGGTATTTCGCCTACGAGCAGTACTTC. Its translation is CCARDPSGGTVGGYFAYEQYF.

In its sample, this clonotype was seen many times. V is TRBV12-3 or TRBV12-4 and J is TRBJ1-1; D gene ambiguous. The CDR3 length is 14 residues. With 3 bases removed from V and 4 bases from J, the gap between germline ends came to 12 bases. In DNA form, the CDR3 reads TGTGCCAGCAGTTTGGGCAGCTGGGCCACTGAAGCTTTCTTT. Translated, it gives CASSLGSWATEAFF.

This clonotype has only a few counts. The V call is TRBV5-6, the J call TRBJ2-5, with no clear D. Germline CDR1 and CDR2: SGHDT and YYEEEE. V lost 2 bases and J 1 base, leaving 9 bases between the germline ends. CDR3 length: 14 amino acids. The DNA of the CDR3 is TGTGCCAGCAGCTTTGGGGATCTCCAAGAGACCCAGTACTTC. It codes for CASSFGDLQETQYF.